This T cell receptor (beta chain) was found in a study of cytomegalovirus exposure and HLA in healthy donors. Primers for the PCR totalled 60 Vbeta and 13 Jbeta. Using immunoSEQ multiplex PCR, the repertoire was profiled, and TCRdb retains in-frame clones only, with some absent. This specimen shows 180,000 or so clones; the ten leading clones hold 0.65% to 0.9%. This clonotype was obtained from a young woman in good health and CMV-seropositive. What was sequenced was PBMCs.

The DNA for the CDR3 is TGTGCCAGCAGTCGCACCGGGACTAGCTTGGGGTCCTACGAGCAGTACTTC. Protein product: CASSRTGTSLGSYEQYF. The chain has TRBV27 and TRBJ2-7, with 9 bases matching TRBD2. Germline lookup yields CDR1 MNHEY and CDR2 SMNVEV (reference sequence). The CDR3 extends over 17 amino acids. The V segment lost 5 bases and the J segment 1 base; nucleotides outside the gene matches: 12.